Sequencing of this TCR beta chain was carried out in a study of CD8+ T cells in alopecia areata. About the research overall: Tofacitinib continued for 6 to 18 months and was then withheld for 6 months. Severity scoring for treated patients was based on the percentage of affected scalp area.

Concerning this clone itself: Its antigen is unknown.

The CDR3 totals 13 residues. Germline V gene lookup returns CDR1 SNHLY and CDR2 FYNNEI. V was clipped by 3 bases and J by 5 bases; unmatched bases: 3. Sequencing used cDNA as its template, made by extracting RNA and reverse transcribing it. TCRdb keeps only in-frame clones here, not all; method: immunoSEQ multiplex PCR. The sample has 150,000 to 200,000 clones; roughly 60% are singletons. Study results and caveats: Scalp sequencing captures resident alphabeta T cells of normal skin too.

Specified treatment: oral pan-JAK inhibitor, 5-10 mg twice daily. The authors sorted CD4+ and CD8+ T cells from PBMCs. The receptor's source is a human donor with alopecia areata. Here the sequenced sample was CD4+ T cells sorted from blood, taken at week 24, from a patient treated with tofacitinib. The J gene is TRBJ2-5, the V gene TRBV2, with TRBD2 identical over 7 bases. DNA of the CDR3: TGTGCCAGCAGTGAGCGGGAGAGGGAGACCCAGTACTTC. Amino acid sequence: CASSERERETQYF.